This T cell receptor (beta chain) was profiled in a study of blood T cell repertoires in COVID-19. Overall study: The origin of the acute and convalescent COVID-19 samples was the United States, Italy and Spain. Sources were T cells, B-cell-depleted T cells, or PBMCs; the material itself was cDNA or gDNA.

Germline-derived CDR1 and CDR2 are PRHDT and FYEKMQ (reference sequence). The CDR3 has 17 residues. The trim removed 5 bases at V and 1 base at J, leaving 14 bases unmatched. Per the original methods: Cell counts per sample came from amplifying reference gene primers. Sequencing used immunoSEQ multiplex PCR; TCRdb keeps in-frame clones, though not all of them. That table is the source of V, J and clone size, and D and trimming were worked out from the DNA. Here the sample spans approximately 240,000 clones, approximately 81% being singletons. The specimen sequenced was peripheral blood. The chain is built from TRBV13 and TRBJ2-7; the match to TRBD2 covers 7 bases. This receptor was taken from a woman in her sixties or seventies who had recovered from COVID-19. CDR3 sequence (DNA): TGTGCCAGCAGCACCCCCCCCGGCCACGGGGGGTCCTACGAGCAGTACTTC. It translates to CASSTPPGHGGSYEQYF. Full variable domain (rest looked up from reference TRBV13 and TRBJ2-7): AAGVIQSPRHLIKEKRETATLKCYPIPRHDTVYWYQQGPGQDPQFLISFYEKMQSDKGSIPDRFSAQQFSDYHSELNMSSLELGDSALYFCASSTPPGHGGSYEQYFGPGTRLTVT.